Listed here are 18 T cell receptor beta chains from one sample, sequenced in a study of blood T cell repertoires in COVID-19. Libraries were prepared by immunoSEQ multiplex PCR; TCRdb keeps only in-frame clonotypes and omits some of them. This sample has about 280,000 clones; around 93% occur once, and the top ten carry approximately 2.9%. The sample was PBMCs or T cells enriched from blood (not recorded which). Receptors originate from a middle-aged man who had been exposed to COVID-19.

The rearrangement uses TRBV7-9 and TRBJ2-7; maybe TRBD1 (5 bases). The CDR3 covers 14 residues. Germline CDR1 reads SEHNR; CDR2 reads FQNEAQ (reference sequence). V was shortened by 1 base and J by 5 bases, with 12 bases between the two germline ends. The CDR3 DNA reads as TGTGCCAGCAGCTTAGTGGCAGGGATTCACGAGCAGTACTTC. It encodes CASSLVAGIHEQYF.

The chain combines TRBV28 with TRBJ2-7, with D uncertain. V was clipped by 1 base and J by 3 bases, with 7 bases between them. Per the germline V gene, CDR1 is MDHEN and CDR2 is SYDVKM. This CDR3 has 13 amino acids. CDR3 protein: CASSLSPSYEQYF. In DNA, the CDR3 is TGTGCCAGCAGTTTATCTCCCAGCTACGAGCAGTACTTC.

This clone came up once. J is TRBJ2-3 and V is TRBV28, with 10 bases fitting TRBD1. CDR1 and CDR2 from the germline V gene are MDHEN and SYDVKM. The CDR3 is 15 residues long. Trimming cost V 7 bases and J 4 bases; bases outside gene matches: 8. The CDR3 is CASTVTGGSSDTQYF. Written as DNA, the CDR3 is TGTGCCAGCACCGTGACAGGGGGCAGTTCAGATACGCAGTATTTT.

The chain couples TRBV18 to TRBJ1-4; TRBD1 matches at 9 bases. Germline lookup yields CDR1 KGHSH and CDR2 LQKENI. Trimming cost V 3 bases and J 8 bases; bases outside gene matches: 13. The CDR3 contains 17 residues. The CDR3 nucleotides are TGTGCCAGCTCACCCCCGGGACAGGGCGCCGAGGGGGAAAAACTGTTTTTT. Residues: CASSPPGQGAEGEKLFF.

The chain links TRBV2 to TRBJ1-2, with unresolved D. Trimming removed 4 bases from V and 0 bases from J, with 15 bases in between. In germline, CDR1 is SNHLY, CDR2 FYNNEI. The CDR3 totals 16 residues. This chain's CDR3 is CASSGGAVFSNYGYTF. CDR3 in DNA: TGTGCCAGCAGTGGGGGAGCAGTTTTTTCTAACTATGGCTACACCTTC.

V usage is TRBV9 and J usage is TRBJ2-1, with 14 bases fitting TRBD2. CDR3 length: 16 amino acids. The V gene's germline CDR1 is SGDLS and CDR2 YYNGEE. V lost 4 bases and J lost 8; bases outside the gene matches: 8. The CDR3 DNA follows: TGTGCCAGCAGCCCCGGGACTAGCGGGAGTTTGTATGAGCAGTTCTTC. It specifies CASSPGTSGSLYEQFF.

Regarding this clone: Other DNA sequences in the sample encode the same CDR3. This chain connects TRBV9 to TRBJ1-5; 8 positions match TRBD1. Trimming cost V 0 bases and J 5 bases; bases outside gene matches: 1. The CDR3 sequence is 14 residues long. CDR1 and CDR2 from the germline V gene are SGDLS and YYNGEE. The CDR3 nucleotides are TGTGCCAGCAGCGTAGACAGGGGGGATCAGCCCCAGCATTTT. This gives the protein CASSVDRGDQPQHF. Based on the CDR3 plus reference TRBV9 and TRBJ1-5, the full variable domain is DSGVTQTPKHLITATGQRVTLRCSPRSGDLSVYWYQQSLDQGLQFLIQYYNGEERAKGNILERFSAQQFPDLHSELNLSSLELGDSALYFCASSVDRGDQPQHFGDGTRLSIL.

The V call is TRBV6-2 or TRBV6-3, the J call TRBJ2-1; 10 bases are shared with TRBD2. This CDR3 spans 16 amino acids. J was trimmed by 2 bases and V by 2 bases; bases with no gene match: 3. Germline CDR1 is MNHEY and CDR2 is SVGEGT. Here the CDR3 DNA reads TGTGCCAGCAGTTACGGAGCGGGAGGGCCCTACAATGAGCAGTTCTTC. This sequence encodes CASSYGAGGPYNEQFF.

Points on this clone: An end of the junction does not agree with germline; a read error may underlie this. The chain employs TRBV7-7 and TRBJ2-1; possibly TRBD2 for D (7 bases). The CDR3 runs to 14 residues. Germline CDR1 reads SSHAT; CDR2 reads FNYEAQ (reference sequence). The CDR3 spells CASSLGGGYNEQFF. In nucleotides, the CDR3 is TGTGCTAGCAGCTTAGGGGGGGGTTACAATGAGCAGTTCTTC.

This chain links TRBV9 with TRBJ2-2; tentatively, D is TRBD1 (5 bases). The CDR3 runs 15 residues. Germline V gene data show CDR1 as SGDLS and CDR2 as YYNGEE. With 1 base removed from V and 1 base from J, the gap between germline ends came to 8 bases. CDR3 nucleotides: TGTGCCAGCAGCGTACAGGGTTGGAACACCGGGGAGCTGTTTTTT. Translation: CASSVQGWNTGELFF. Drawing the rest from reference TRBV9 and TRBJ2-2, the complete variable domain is DSGVTQTPKHLITATGQRVTLRCSPRSGDLSVYWYQQSLDQGLQFLIQYYNGEERAKGNILERFSAQQFPDLHSELNLSSLELGDSALYFCASSVQGWNTGELFFGEGSRLTVL.

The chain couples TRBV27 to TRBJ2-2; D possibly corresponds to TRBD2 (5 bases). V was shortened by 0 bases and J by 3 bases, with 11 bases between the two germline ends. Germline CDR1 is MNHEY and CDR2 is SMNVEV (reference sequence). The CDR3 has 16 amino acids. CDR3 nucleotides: TGTGCCAGCAGTTTATCAAGGAGCGGAGACACCGGGGAGCTGTTTTTT. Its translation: CASSLSRSGDTGELFF.

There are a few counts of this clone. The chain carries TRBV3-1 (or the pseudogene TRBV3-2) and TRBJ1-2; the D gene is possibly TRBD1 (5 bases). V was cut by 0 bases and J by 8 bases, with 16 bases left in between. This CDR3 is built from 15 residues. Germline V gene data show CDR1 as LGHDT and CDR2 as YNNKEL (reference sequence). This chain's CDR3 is CASSQDSTGLWGYTF. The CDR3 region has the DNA TGTGCCAGCAGCCAAGATTCCACAGGCTTGTGGGGCTACACCTTC.

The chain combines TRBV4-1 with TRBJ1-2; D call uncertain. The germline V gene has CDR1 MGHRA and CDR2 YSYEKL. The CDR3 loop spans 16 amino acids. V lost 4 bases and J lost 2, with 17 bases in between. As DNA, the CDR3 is TGCGCCAGCAGCCCCCAGTTTACCACGGGAAACTATGGCTACACCTTC. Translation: CASSPQFTTGNYGYTF.

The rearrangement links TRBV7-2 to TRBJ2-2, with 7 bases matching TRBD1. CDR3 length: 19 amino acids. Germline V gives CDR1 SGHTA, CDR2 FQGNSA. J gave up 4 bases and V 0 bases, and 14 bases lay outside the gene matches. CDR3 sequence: CASSLASRPDRASTGELFF. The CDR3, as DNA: TGTGCCAGCAGCTTAGCCTCAAGGCCCGACAGGGCCTCCACCGGGGAGCTGTTTTTT.

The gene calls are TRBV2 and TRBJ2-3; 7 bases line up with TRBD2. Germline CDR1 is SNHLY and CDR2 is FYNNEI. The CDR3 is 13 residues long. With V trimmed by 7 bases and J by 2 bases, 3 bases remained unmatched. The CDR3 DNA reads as TGTGCCAGCAAAGCGGGGTACACAGATACGCAGTATTTT. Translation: CASKAGYTDTQYF.

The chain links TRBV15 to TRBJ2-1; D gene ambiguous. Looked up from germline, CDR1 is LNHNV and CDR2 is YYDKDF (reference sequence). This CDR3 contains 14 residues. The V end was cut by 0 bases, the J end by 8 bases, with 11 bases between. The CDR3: CATSRDRNLDEQFF. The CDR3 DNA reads TGTGCCACCAGCAGAGACAGGAATTTGGATGAGCAGTTCTTC.

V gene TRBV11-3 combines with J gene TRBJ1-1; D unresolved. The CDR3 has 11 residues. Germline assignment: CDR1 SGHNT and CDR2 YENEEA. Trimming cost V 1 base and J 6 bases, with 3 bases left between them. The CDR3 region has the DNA TGTGCCAGCAGCTTAGCCGCTGAAGCTTTCTTT. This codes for CASSLAAEAFF. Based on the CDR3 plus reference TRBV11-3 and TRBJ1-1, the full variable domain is EAGVVQSPRYKIIEKKQPVAFWCNPISGHNTLYWYLQNLGQGPELLIRYENEEAVDDSQLPKDRFSAERLKGVDSTLKIQPAELGDSAVYLCASSLAAEAFFGQGTRLTVV.

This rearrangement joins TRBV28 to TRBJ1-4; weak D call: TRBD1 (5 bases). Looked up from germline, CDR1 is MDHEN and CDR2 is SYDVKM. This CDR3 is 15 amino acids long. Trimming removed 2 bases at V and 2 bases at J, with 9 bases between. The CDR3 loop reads CASSLAGSTNEKLFF. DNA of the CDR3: TGTGCCAGCAGTTTAGCAGGGTCGACTAATGAAAAACTGTTTTTT.